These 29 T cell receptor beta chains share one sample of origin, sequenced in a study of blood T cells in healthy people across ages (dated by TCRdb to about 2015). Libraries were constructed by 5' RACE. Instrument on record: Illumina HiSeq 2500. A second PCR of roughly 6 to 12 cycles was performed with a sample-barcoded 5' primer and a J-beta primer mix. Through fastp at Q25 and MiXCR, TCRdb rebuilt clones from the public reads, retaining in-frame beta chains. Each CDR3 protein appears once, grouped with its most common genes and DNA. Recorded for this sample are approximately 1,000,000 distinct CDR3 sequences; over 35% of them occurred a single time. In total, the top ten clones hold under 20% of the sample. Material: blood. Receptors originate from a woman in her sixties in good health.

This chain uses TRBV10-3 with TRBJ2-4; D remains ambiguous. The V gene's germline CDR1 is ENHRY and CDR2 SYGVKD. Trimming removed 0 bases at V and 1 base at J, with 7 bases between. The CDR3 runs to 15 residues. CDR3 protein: CAISESSEAKNIQYF. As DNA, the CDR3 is TGTGCCATCAGTGAGTCGAGTGAGGCCAAAAACATTCAGTACTTC.

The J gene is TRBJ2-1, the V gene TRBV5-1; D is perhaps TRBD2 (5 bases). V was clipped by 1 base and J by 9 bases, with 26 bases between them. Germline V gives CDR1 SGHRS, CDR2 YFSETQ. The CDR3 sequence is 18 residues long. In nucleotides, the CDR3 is TGCGCCAGCAGCTTGTGGTTTGGAGGCGCAGGTAAACCACCTGAGCAGTTCTTC. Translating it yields CASSLWFGGAGKPPEQFF.

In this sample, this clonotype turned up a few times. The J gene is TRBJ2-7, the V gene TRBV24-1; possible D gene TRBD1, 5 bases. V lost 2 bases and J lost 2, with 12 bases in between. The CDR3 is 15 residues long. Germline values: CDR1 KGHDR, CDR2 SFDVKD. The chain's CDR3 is CATSDCVRVPYEQYF. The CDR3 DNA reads TGTGCCACCAGTGATTGCGTCAGGGTCCCCTACGAGCAGTACTTC.

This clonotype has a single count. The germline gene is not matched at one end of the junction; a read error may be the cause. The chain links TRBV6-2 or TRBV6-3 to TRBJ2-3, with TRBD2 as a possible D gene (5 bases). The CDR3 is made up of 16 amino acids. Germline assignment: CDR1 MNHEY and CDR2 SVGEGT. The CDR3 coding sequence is TGTGCCAGTAGTTACCTTGTTAGCGCAAGCACAGATACGCAGTATTTT. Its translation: CASSYLVSASTDTQYF.

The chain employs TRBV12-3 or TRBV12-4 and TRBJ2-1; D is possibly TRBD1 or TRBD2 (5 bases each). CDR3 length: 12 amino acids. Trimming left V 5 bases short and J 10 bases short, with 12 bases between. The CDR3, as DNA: TGTGCCAGCAGTCCGCTCGGGGCGGAGCAGTTCTTC. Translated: CASSPLGAEQFF.

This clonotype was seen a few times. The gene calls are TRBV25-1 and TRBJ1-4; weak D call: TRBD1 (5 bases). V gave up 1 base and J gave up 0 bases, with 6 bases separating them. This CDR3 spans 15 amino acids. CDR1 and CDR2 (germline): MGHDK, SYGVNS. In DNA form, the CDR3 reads TGTGCCAGCAGTGAATGGGGGGCAACTAATGAAAAACTGTTTTTT. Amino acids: CASSEWGATNEKLFF.

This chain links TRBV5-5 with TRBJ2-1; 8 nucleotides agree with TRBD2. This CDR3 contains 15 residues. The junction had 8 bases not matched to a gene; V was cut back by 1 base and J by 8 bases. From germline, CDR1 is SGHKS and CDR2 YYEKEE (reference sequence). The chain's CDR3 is CASSLITSGHDEQFF. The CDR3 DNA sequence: TGTGCCAGCAGCTTGATAACTAGCGGTCACGATGAGCAGTTCTTC.

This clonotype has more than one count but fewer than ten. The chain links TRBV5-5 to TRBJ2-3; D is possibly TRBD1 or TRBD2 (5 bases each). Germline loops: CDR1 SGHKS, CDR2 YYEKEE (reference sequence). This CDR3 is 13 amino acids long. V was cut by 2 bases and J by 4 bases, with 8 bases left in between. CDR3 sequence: CASSFGTADTQYF. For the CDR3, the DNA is TGTGCCAGCAGCTTTGGGACCGCAGATACGCAGTATTTT.

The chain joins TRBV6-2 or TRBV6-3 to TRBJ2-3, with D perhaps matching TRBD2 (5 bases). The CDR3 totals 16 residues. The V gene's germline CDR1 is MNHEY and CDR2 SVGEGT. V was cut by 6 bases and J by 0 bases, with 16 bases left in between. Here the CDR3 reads CASSPWTALSTDTQYF. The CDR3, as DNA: TGTGCCAGCAGCCCATGGACTGCCCTTAGCACAGATACGCAGTATTTT.

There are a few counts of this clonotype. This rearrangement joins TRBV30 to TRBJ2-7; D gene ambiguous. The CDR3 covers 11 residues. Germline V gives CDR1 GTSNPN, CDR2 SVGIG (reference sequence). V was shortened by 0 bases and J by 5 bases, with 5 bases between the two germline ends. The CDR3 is CAWSVVDEQYF. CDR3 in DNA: TGTGCCTGGAGTGTCGTCGACGAGCAGTACTTC.

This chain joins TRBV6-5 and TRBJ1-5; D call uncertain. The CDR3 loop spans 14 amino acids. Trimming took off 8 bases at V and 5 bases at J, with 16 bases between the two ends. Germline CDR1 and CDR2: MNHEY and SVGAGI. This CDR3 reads CASARVFGDQPQHF. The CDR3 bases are TGTGCCAGCGCCCGGGTCTTTGGCGATCAGCCCCAGCATTTT.

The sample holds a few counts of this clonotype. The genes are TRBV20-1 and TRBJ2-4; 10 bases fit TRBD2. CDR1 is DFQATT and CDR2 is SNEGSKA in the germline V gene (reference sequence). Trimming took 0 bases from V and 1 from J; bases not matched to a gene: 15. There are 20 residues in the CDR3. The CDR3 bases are TGCAGTGCTAGAGATAATGCCCTAGCGGGAGTACAATGGGCCAAAAACATTCAGTACTTC. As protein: CSARDNALAGVQWAKNIQYF.

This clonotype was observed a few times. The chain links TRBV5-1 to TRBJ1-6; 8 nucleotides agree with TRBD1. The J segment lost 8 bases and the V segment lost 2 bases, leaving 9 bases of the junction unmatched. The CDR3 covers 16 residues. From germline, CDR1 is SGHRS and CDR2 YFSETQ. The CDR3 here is CASSFSIDRGDSPLHF. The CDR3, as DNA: TGCGCCAGCAGCTTCTCGATAGACAGGGGTGATTCACCCCTCCACTTT.

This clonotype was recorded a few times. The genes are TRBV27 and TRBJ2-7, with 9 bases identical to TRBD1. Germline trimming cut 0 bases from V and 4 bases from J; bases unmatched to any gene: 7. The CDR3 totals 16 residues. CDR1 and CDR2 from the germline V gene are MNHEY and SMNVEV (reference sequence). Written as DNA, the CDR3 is TGTGCCAGCAGTTTATCGTTACAGGGGGCGAGATACGAGCAGTACTTC. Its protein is CASSLSLQGARYEQYF.

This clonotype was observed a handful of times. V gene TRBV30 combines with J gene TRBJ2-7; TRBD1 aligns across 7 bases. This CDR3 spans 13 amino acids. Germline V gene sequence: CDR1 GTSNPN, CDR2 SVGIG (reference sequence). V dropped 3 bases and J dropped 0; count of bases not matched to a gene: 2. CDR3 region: CAWSRDSSYEQYF. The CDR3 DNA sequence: TGTGCCTGGAGCAGGGACAGCTCCTACGAGCAGTACTTC.

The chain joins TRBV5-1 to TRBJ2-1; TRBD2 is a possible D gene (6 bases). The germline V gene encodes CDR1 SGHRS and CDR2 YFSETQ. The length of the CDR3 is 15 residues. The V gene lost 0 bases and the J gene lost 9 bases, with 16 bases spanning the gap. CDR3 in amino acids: CASSLGASAASEQFF. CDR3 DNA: TGCGCCAGCAGCTTGGGGGCTAGCGCGGCCAGTGAGCAGTTCTTC.

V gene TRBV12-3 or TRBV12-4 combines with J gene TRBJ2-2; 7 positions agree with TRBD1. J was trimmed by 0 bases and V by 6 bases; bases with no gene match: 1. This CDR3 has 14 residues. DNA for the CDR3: TGTGCCAGCAGGGGACAGCCGAACACCGGGGAGCTGTTTTTT. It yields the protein CASRGQPNTGELFF.

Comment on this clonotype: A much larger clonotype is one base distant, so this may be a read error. The CDR3: CAGSTRQQFYEQYF. In DNA form, the CDR3 reads TGTGCCGGCAGCACCAGACAGCAATTCTACGAGCAGTACTTC. This rearrangement joins TRBV7-2 to TRBJ2-1; possible D gene TRBD1, 5 bases. The end of the DNA fits TRBJ2-7 better, so the J call may be wrong. The germline V gene has CDR1 SGHTA and CDR2 FQGNSA. The CDR3 covers 14 residues.

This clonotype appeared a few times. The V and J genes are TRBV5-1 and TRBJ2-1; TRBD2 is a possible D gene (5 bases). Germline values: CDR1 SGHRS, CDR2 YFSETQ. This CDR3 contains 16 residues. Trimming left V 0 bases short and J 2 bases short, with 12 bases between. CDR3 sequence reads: CASSLAGVATYNEQFF. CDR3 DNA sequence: TGCGCCAGCAGCTTGGCCGGGGTAGCGACCTACAATGAGCAGTTCTTC.

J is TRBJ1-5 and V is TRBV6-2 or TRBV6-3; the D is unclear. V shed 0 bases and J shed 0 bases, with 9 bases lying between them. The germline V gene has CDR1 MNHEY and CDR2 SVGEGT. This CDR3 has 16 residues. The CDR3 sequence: CASSYSRTASNQPQHF. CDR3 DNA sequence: TGTGCCAGCAGTTACTCCAGGACGGCTAGCAATCAGCCCCAGCATTTT.

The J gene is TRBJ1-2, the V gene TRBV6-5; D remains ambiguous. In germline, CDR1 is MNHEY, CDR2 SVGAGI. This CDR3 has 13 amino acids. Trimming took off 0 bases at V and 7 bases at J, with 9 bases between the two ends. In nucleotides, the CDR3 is TGTGCCAGCAGTTACTCGACGACCCGTGGCTACACCTTC. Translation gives CASSYSTTRGYTF.

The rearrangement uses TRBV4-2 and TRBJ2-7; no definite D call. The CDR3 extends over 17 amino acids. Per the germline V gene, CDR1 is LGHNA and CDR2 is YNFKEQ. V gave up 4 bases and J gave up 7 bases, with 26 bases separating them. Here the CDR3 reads CASSLRPSASSYNEQYF. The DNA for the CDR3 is TGTGCCAGCAGCCTAAGGCCGTCTGCCAGTTCCTACAATGAGCAGTACTTC.

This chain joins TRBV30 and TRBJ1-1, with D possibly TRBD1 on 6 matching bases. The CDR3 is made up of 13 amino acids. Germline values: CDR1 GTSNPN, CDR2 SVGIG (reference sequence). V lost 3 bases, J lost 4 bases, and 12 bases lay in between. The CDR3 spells CAWRPWDITEAFF. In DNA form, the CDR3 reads TGTGCCTGGAGGCCTTGGGACATCACTGAAGCTTTCTTT.

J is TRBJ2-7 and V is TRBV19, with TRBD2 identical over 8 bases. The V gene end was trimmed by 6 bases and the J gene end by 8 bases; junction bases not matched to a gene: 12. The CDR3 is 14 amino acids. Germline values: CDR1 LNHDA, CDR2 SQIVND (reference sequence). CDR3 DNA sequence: TGTGCCAGTAGCATCACTAGCGGAGGTACTCAGCAGTACTTC. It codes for CASSITSGGTQQYF.

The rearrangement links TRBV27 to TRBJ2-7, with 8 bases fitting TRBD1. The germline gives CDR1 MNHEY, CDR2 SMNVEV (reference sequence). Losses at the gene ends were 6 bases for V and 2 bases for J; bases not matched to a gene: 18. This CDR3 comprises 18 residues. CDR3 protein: CASRLTGVGHGSPYEQYF. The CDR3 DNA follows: TGTGCCAGCAGACTGACAGGGGTCGGGCACGGGAGCCCCTACGAGCAGTACTTC.

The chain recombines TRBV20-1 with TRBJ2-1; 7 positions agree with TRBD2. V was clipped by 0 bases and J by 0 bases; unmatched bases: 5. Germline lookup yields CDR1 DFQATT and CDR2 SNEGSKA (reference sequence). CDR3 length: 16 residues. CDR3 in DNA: TGCAGTGCTAGAGATGTGTGGGAGGGCTCCTACAATGAGCAGTTCTTC. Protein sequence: CSARDVWEGSYNEQFF.

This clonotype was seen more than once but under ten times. In DNA form, the CDR3 reads TGCAGCGTTGAATGGACAGCGGGGCACGAGCAGTACTTC. It yields the protein CSVEWTAGHEQYF. The rearrangement links TRBV29-1 to TRBJ2-7; D is perhaps TRBD2 (7 bases). The germline V gene encodes CDR1 SQVTM and CDR2 ANQGSEA. The length of the CDR3 is 13 residues. V dropped 2 bases and J dropped 5 bases, with 13 bases sitting between them.

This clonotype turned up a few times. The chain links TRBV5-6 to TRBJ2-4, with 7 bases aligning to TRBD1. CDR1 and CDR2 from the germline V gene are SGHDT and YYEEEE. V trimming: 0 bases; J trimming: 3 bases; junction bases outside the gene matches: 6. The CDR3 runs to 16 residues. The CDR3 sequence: CASSLVTGVYKNIQYF. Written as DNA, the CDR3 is TGTGCCAGCAGCTTGGTCACAGGGGTTTACAAAAACATTCAGTACTTC.

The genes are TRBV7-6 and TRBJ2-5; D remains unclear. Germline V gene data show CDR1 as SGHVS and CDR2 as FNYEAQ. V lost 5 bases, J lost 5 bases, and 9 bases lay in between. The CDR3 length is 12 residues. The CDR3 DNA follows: TGTGCCAGCAGCATCCCTTATGAGACCCAGTACTTC. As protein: CASSIPYETQYF.